Only a few counts were recorded for the clone carrying this T cell receptor (beta chain). Its antigen is currently unknown. These data originate in a study of T cells in Graves' hyperthyroidism and ophthalmopathy. Study in general: Before any treatment, at initial diagnosis, peripheral blood was collected.

Germline loops: CDR1 MNHEY, CDR2 SVGEGT. The CDR3 covers 13 residues. Trimming shortened V by 3 bases and J by 7 bases, and 9 bases separated the two germline ends. There were TCR beta CDR3 regions amplified from RNA transcripts. In the first-round RT-PCR of the TCR CDR3, the HTBI primer set was used. TCRdb analysed the multiplex PCR reads with MiXCR anew, one entry per CDR3 protein. The data contain 500,000 to 650,000 distinct CDR3 sequences, about 14% of them singletons. Study-wide results and limits: Most clonotypes expanded in thyroid above 0.001 were likewise present in blood.

This TCR derives from a woman in her forties or fifties with Graves' ophthalmopathy. The chain has TRBV6-2 or TRBV6-3 and TRBJ1-4; D gene uncertain. The specimen was blood. The CDR3 here is CASSYHRGEKLFF. DNA of the CDR3: TGTGCCAGCAGTTATCATCGCGGTGAAAAACTGTTTTTT.